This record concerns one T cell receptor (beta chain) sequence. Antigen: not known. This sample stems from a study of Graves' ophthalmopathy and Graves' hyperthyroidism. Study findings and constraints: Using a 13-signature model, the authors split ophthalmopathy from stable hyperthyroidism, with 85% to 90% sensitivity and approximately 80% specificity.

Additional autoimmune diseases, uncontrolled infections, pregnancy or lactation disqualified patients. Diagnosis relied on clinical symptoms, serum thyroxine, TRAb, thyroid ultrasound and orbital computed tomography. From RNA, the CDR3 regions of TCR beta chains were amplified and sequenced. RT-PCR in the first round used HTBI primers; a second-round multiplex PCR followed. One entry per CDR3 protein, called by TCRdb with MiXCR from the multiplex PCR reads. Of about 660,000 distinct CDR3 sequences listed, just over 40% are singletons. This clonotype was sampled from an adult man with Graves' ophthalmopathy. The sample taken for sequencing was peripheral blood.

DNA of the CDR3: TGTGCCAGCAGCCGGGTGGACAGCCATAATTCACCCCTCCACTTT. Translation gives CASSRVDSHNSPLHF. The chain recombines TRBV7-2 with TRBJ1-6, with D maybe TRBD1 (6 bases). The CDR3 sequence is 15 residues long. Germline CDR1 is SGHTA and CDR2 is FQGNSA. V was pared by 5 bases and J by 5 bases, with 13 bases between. Drawing the rest from reference TRBV7-2 and TRBJ1-6, the complete variable domain is GAGVSQSPSNKVTEKGKDVELRCDPISGHTALYWYRQSLGQGLEFLIYFQGNSAPDKSGLPSDRFSAERTGGSVSTLTIQRTQQEDSAVYLCASSRVDSHNSPLHFGNGTRLTVT.